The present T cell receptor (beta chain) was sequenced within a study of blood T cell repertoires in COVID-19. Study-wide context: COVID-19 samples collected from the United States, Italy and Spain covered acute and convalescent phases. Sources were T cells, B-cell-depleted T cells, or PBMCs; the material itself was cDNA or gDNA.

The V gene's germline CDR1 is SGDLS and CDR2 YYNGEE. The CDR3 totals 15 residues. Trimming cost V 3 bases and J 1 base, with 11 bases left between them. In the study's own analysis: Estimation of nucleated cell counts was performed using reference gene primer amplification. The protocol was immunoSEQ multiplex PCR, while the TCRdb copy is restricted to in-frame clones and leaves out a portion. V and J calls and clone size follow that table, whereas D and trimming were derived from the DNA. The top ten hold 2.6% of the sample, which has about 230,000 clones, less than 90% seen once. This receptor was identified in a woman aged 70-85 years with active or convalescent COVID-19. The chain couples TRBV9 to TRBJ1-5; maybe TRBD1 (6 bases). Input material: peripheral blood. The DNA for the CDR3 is TGTGCCAGCAGCGCGACAGGCGAAAGCAATCAGCCCCAGCATTTT. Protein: CASSATGESNQPQHF. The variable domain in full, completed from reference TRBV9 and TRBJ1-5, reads DSGVTQTPKHLITATGQRVTLRCSPRSGDLSVYWYQQSLDQGLQFLIQYYNGEERAKGNILERFSAQQFPDLHSELNLSSLELGDSALYFCASSATGESNQPQHFGDGTRLSIL.